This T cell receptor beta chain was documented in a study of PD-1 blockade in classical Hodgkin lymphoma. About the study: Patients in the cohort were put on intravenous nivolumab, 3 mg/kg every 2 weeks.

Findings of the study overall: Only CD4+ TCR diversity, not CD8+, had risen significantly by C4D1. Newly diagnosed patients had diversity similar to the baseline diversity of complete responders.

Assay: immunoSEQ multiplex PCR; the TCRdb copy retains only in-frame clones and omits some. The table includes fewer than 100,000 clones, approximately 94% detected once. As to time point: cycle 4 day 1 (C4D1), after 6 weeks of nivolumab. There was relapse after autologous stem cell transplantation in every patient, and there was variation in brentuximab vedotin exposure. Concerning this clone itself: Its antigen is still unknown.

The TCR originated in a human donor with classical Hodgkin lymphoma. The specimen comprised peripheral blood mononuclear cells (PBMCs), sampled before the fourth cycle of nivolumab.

CDR3 in DNA: TGTGCGACTCGCGGGGGGTATTCGTACGAGCAGTACTTC. Protein product: CATRGGYSYEQYF. The chain is built from TRBV28 and TRBJ2-7; 8 bases fit TRBD2. CDR1 and CDR2 from the germline V gene are MDHEN and SYDVKM. This CDR3 is 13 amino acids long.